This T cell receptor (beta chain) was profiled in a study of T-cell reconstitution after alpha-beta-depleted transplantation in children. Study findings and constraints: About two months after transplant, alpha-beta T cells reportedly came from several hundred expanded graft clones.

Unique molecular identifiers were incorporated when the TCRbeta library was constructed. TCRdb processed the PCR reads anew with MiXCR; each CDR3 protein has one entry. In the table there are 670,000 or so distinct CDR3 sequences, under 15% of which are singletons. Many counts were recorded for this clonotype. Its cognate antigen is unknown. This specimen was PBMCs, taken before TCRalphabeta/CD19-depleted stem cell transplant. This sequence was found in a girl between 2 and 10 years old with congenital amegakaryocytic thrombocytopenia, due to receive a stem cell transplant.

Written as DNA, the CDR3 is TGTGCCATCGAAGCGGAGACCACAGATACGCAGTATTTT. Translated, it gives CAIEAETTDTQYF. The rearrangement uses TRBV10-3 and TRBJ2-3, with D perhaps TRBD2 (5 bases). V was clipped by 8 bases and J by 2 bases, with 11 bases between them. Looked up from germline, CDR1 is ENHRY and CDR2 is SYGVKD. The CDR3 contains 13 residues.